This TCR beta chain was found in a study of monozygotic twins with inflammatory bowel disease. UMIs were attached via template switching, each with a 6-nucleotide sample barcode. TCRdb reprocessed the 5' RACE reads and stores each CDR3 protein as one record, lacking DNA. In total, the table holds hundreds of thousands of distinct CDR3 sequences. CDR1 and CDR2 from the germline V gene are MDHEN and SYDVKM. This CDR3 has 15 residues. The TCR was taken from a human donor with ulcerative colitis or Crohn's disease, or a healthy co-twin of an affected twin (not recorded which). Specimen: blood. The chain combines TRBV28 with TRBJ2-2; the TRBD1 assignment by TCRdb is unverifiable without DNA. CDR3 sequence: CASSLAGLSTGELFF.